This passage covers 18 T cell receptor beta chains from one sample sequenced in a study of T cell clonotyping in hematopoietic cell transplantation. Here immunoSEQ multiplex PCR was the method, and the copy in TCRdb shows in-frame clones only, minus some. Among more than 3,500 clones listed, around 85% were seen once. Sequencing was performed on peripheral blood mononuclear cells, taken 180 days after allogeneic stem cell transplant. The receptor source for this set is a male patient aged 60-69 years who had an allogeneic stem cell transplant from an unrelated donor, so T cells may come from the graft donor. Some clones in this sample may be carry-over from other donors' samples.

This chain uses TRBV10-3 with TRBJ1-4; TRBD1 might be the D (5 bases). Germline lookup yields CDR1 ENHRY and CDR2 SYGVKD. V was trimmed by 0 bases and J by 5 bases, leaving 10 bases between them. The CDR3 length is 15 residues. CDR3 bases: TGTGCCATCAGTGAGTCAGGGACCGAGAATGAAAAACTGTTTTTT. Translating it yields CAISESGTENEKLFF.

This clone showed up just once. J is TRBJ1-1 and V is TRBV27; D gene ambiguous. This CDR3 region has 13 residues. Germline V CDR1 and CDR2: MNHEY, SMNVEV (reference sequence). Trimming removed 3 bases at V and 1 base at J, with 6 bases between. The CDR3 here is CASSLGRNTEAFF. DNA of the CDR3: TGTGCCAGCAGTTTGGGGAGGAACACTGAAGCTTTCTTT.

The CDR3: CASSPQAGSQETQYF. The CDR3 bases are TGTGCCAGCAGCCCCCAAGCGGGGAGCCAAGAGACCCAGTACTTC. The chain joins TRBV11-2 to TRBJ2-5; 7 nucleotides agree with TRBD2. V dropped 5 bases and J dropped 1; count of bases not matched to a gene: 7. The CDR3 contains 15 residues. Germline values: CDR1 SGHAT, CDR2 FQNNGV.

This chain links TRBV7-2 with TRBJ2-7; no definite D call. V was shortened by 1 base and J by 3 bases, with 10 bases between the two germline ends. The length of the CDR3 is 14 residues. Germline lookup yields CDR1 SGHTA and CDR2 FQGNSA. The CDR3 DNA is TGTGCCAGCAGCTTAGTGGGGTCAGACTACGAGCAGTACTTC. This encodes CASSLVGSDYEQYF.

This sequence joins TRBV7-9 and TRBJ1-2; TRBD1 aligns across 8 bases. From germline, CDR1 is SEHNR and CDR2 FQNEAQ (reference sequence). There are 14 residues in the CDR3. Trimming took 1 base from V and 4 from J; bases not matched to a gene: 2. The chain's CDR3 is CASSLVRGLYGYTF. For the CDR3, the DNA is TGTGCCAGCAGCTTAGTCAGGGGGCTCTATGGCTACACCTTC.

This chain joins TRBV5-6 and TRBJ2-1, with 8 positions matching TRBD2. This CDR3 has 16 amino acids. CDR1 and CDR2 (germline): SGHDT, YYEEEE. V shed 4 bases, J shed 7 bases, and the junction held 13 bases outside the gene matches. The CDR3 DNA is TGTGCCAGCAGCCCTCGGCGGGGGGCCCTTACAAATGAGCAGTTCTTC. Its protein is CASSPRRGALTNEQFF. Combining the CDR3 with reference TRBV5-6 and TRBJ2-1 gives the whole variable domain DAGVTQSPTHLIKTRGQQVTLRCSPKSGHDTVSWYQQALGQGPQFIFQYYEEEERQRGNFPDRFSGHQFPNYSSELNVNALLLGDSALYLCASSPRRGALTNEQFFGPGTRLTVL.

The genes are TRBV28 and TRBJ1-6; unclear D gene. CDR3 length equals 15 residues. Trimming took off 6 bases at V and 0 bases at J, with 9 bases between the two ends. In germline, CDR1 is MDHEN, CDR2 SYDVKM. The chain's CDR3 is CASRGPSSYNSPLHF. The CDR3 DNA reads TGTGCCAGCAGAGGACCGAGCTCCTATAATTCACCCCTCCACTTT.

This clone was seen a handful of times. The rearrangement links TRBV29-1 to TRBJ2-3; no reliable D call. This CDR3 is built from 11 residues. The germline V and J ends were trimmed by 7 bases and 2 bases, with 7 bases remaining between them. Germline V lookup: CDR1 SQVTM, CDR2 ANQGSEA. CDR3 region: CSATPTDTQYF. The CDR3 coding sequence is TGCAGCGCTACACCCACAGATACGCAGTATTTT.

The rearrangement joins TRBV15 to TRBJ2-4, with TRBD1 identical over 8 bases. Germline loops: CDR1 LNHNV, CDR2 YYDKDF (reference sequence). The CDR3 runs 14 residues. Unmatched junction bases numbered 7, after V lost 4 bases and J lost 8 bases. The CDR3 coding sequence is TGTGCCACCAGCAAAGGACAGGGCCAGGACATTCAGTACTTC. Residues: CATSKGQGQDIQYF.

The J gene is TRBJ2-7, the V gene TRBV7-8, with 7 bases aligning to TRBD2. Germline trimming cut 4 bases from V and 6 bases from J; bases unmatched to any gene: 3. CDR1 and CDR2 from the germline V gene are SGHVS and FQNEAQ. The CDR3 has 12 amino acids. The DNA for the CDR3 is TGTGCCAGCAGCTCTACGGGAGGCGAGCAGTACTTC. Residues: CASSSTGGEQYF.

This clone was detected a few times. The chain carries TRBV7-9 and TRBJ1-2; a weak D match, TRBD1 (5 bases). The V end was cut by 4 bases, the J end by 8 bases, with 14 bases between. This CDR3 spans 13 amino acids. The V gene's germline CDR1 is SEHNR and CDR2 FQNEAQ (reference sequence). The chain's CDR3 is CASSSTATVGYTF. The CDR3 region has the DNA TGTGCCAGCAGCTCGACAGCAACGGTGGGCTACACCTTC. Using reference TRBV7-9 and TRBJ1-2 for the parts outside the CDR3, the full variable domain is DTGVSQNPRHKITKRGQNVTFRCDPISEHNRLYWYRQTLGQGPEFLTYFQNEAQLEKSRLLSDRFSAERPKGSFSTLEIQRTEQGDSAMYLCASSSTATVGYTFGSGTRLTVV.

This chain joins TRBV5-4 and TRBJ2-7, with 12 positions matching TRBD1. Germline trimming cut 4 bases from V and 7 bases from J; bases unmatched to any gene: 9. The CDR3 extends over 15 amino acids. Germline V gene sequence: CDR1 SGHNT, CDR2 YYREEE (reference sequence). DNA of the CDR3: TGTGCCAGCAGCAGATCGGGACAGGGGGCGCGAGAGCAGTACTTC. Its protein product is CASSRSGQGAREQYF.

CDR3 nucleotides: TGTGCCAGCAGCCGACGGACGATTAGGGGCTACACCTTC. Protein product: CASSRRTIRGYTF. This chain links TRBV7-9 with TRBJ1-2; D unresolved. Trimming left V 5 bases short and J 8 bases short, with 15 bases between. The CDR3 covers 13 residues. CDR1 and CDR2 (germline): SEHNR, FQNEAQ (reference sequence).

The chain combines TRBV28 with TRBJ1-4; D not certain. Trimming took 6 bases from V and 3 from J, leaving 11 bases between them. The CDR3 contains 14 residues. Per germline, CDR1 MDHEN and CDR2 SYDVKM. The CDR3 nucleotides read TGTGCCAGCAGAGATGGTAGCGCTAATGAAAAACTGTTTTTT. Translating it yields CASRDGSANEKLFF.

The rearrangement joins TRBV29-1 to TRBJ2-7; TRBD1 is a possible D gene (5 bases). Trimming pared 6 bases from V and 0 bases from J, leaving 12 bases between. The CDR3 spans 13 residues. From germline, CDR1 is SQVTM and CDR2 ANQGSEA. CDR3 nucleotide sequence: TGCAGCGTCCTAGACAGAGACTCCTACGAGCAGTACTTC. It codes for CSVLDRDSYEQYF.

The chain carries TRBV7-2 and TRBJ1-1; 7 positions match TRBD1. CDR1 and CDR2 from the germline V gene are SGHTA and FQGNSA. The CDR3 is 15 amino acids. With V trimmed by 5 bases and J by 2 bases, 8 bases remained unmatched. The CDR3 spells CASSPRTGDNTEAFF. The CDR3 DNA sequence: TGTGCCAGCAGCCCACGGACAGGCGACAACACTGAAGCTTTCTTT.

The rearrangement joins TRBV4-3 to TRBJ1-3; D is uncertain. The CDR3 is made up of 14 amino acids. Between the trimmed V and J ends, which lost 3 bases and 0 bases, there was a span of 6 bases. Germline V gene lookup returns CDR1 LGHNA and CDR2 YSLEER. CDR3 residues: CASSHYTSGNTIYF. The CDR3 coding sequence is TGCGCCAGCAGCCATTATACCTCTGGAAACACCATATATTTT.

The chain couples TRBV27 to TRBJ2-7, with 9 bases aligning to TRBD1. There are 15 residues in the CDR3. The germline V gene encodes CDR1 MNHEY and CDR2 SMNVEV (reference sequence). Germline trimming cut 1 base from V and 2 bases from J; bases unmatched to any gene: 3. The CDR3 coding sequence is TGTGCCAGCAGTTTATACGGGACAGGGCCCTACGAGCAGTACTTC. Translated, it gives CASSLYGTGPYEQYF.